This T cell receptor beta chain was captured in a study of blood T cell repertoires in COVID-19. The protocol was immunoSEQ multiplex PCR, while the TCRdb copy is restricted to in-frame clones and leaves out a portion. The table shows 65,000 to 80,000 clones, with 70% to 90% occurring only once. This CDR3 is 14 amino acids long. The germline CDR1 and CDR2 sequences are SGHNT and YYREEE (reference sequence). V lost 3 bases and J lost 3; bases outside the gene matches: 6. The source is a man aged 50-59 years with active COVID-19. Sequenced sample: peripheral blood. V usage is TRBV5-4 and J usage is TRBJ2-7; 7 bases match TRBD1. Written as DNA, the CDR3 is TGTGCCAGCAGCTCTCCTGGACAGGACTACGAGCAGTACTTC. It specifies CASSSPGQDYEQYF. Drawing the rest from reference TRBV5-4 and TRBJ2-7, the complete variable domain is ETGVTQSPTHLIKTRGQQVTLRCSSQSGHNTVSWYQQALGQGPQFIFQYYREEENGRGNFPPRFSGLQFPNYSSELNVNALELDDSALYLCASSSPGQDYEQYFGPGTRLTVT.